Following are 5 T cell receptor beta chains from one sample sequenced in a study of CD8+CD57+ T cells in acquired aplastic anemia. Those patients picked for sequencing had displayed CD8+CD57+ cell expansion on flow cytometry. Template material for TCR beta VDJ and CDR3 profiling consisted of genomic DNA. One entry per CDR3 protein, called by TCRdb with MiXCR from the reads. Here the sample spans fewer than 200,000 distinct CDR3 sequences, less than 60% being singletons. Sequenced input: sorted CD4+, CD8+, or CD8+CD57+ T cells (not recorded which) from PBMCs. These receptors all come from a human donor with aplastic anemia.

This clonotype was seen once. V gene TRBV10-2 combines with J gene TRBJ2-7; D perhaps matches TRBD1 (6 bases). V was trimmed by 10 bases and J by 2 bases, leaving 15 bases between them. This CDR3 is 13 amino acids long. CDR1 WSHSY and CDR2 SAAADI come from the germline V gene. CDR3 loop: CATTRDKPYEQYF. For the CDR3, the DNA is TGCGCCACCACCCGGGACAAGCCCTACGAGCAGTACTTC.

The CDR3 DNA follows: TGTGCCAGCAGCTTCTCCAGGGCACAAGAGACCCAGTACTTC. Its protein product is CASSFSRAQETQYF. The rearrangement joins TRBV7-2 to TRBJ2-5; D is possibly TRBD1 (5 bases). The germline CDR1 and CDR2 sequences are SGHTA and FQGNSA. The CDR3 runs 14 residues. Trimming pared 3 bases from V and 2 bases from J, leaving 10 bases between. Together with reference TRBV7-2 and TRBJ2-5, the CDR3 gives the full variable domain: GAGVSQSPSNKVTEKGKDVELRCDPISGHTALYWYRQSLGQGLEFLIYFQGNSAPDKSGLPSDRFSAERTGGSVSTLTIQRTQQEDSAVYLCASSFSRAQETQYFGPGTRLLVL.

DNA for the CDR3: TGTGCCAGCAGCTTGGAGGGGGTGACTGAAGCTTTCTTT. Encoded protein: CASSLEGVTEAFF. J is TRBJ1-1 and V is TRBV7-9, with a tentative D call TRBD1 (6 bases). From germline, CDR1 is SEHNR and CDR2 FQNEAQ (reference sequence). With 3 bases removed from V and 5 bases from J, the gap between germline ends came to 10 bases. The CDR3 contains 13 residues. Combining the CDR3 with reference TRBV7-9 and TRBJ1-1 gives the whole variable domain DTGVSQNPRHKITKRGQNVTFRCDPISEHNRLYWYRQTLGQGPEFLTYFQNEAQLEKSRLLSDRFSAERPKGSFSTLEIQRTEQGDSAMYLCASSLEGVTEAFFGQGTRLTVV.

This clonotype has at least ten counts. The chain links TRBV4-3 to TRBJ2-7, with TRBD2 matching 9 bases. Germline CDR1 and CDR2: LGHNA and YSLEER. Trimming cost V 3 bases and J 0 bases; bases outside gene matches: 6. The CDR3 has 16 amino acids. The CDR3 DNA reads TGCGCCAGCAGCCATGTAGCGGGGGCCCACTCCTACGAGCAGTACTTC. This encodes CASSHVAGAHSYEQYF.

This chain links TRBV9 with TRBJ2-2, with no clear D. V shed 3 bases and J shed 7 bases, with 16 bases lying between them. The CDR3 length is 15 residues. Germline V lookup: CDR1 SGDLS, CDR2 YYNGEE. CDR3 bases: TGTGCCAGCAGCGGCCTAGAGGACCGGTTCGGGGAGCTGTTTTTT. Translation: CASSGLEDRFGELFF.